Below are 7 T cell receptor beta chains sequenced from a single sample in a study of blood T cell repertoires in COVID-19. Clones were sequenced by immunoSEQ multiplex PCR, and TCRdb holds only the in-frame ones, with some missing. This table holds some 29,000 clones, 80% found once. Specimen: peripheral blood. The receptors shown here come from a woman in her 70s with acute or convalescent COVID-19.

The genes are TRBV27 and TRBJ1-1; the D gene is possibly TRBD1 (5 bases). The CDR3 sequence is 13 residues long. CDR1 is MNHEY and CDR2 is SMNVEV in the germline V gene (reference sequence). V lost 2 bases to trimming and J lost 11 bases, with 15 bases between them. The DNA of the CDR3 is TGTGCCAGCAGTTTAGCAGTGGGGGGATCGGCTTTCTTT. This sequence encodes CASSLAVGGSAFF.

The chain links TRBV3-1 (or the pseudogene TRBV3-2) to TRBJ2-3; 12 bases agree with TRBD2. J gave up 3 bases and V 2 bases, and 0 bases lay outside the gene matches. Per the germline V gene, CDR1 is LGHDT and CDR2 is YNNKEL (reference sequence). The CDR3 runs 15 residues. The CDR3 region has the DNA TGTGCCAGCAGCCAACTAGCGGGAGGGACAGATACGCAGTATTTT. Translating gives CASSQLAGGTDTQYF.

The rearrangement uses TRBV5-1 and TRBJ2-1, with 11 bases that match TRBD2. Germline values: CDR1 SGHRS, CDR2 YFSETQ. Trimming took 2 bases from V and 5 from J; bases not matched to a gene: 12. The CDR3 contains 18 residues. The CDR3 bases are TGCGCCAGCAGCTTTTTACTAGCGGGAGAAAGCGCACACAATGAGCAGTTCTTC. Its translation: CASSFLLAGESAHNEQFF.

The J gene is TRBJ2-3, the V gene TRBV7-2, with TRBD2 identical over 7 bases. With V trimmed by 4 bases and J by 0 bases, 4 bases remained unmatched. Germline lookup yields CDR1 SGHTA and CDR2 FQGNSA. The CDR3 has 15 residues. The CDR3 nucleotides are TGTGCCAGCAGCTCTAGCGGATCTAGCACAGATACGCAGTATTTT. This encodes CASSSSGSSTDTQYF.

This clone was counted only a few times. The rearrangement links TRBV19 to TRBJ1-4, with TRBD1 matching over 9 bases. The CDR3 has 15 residues. Germline values: CDR1 LNHDA, CDR2 SQIVND (reference sequence). With V trimmed by 5 bases and J by 5 bases, 6 bases remained unmatched. CDR3 loop: CASSLVTGGNEKLFF. The CDR3 DNA sequence: TGTGCCAGTAGTCTTGTGACAGGGGGGAATGAAAAACTGTTTTTT.

V and J are TRBV4-3 and TRBJ2-2, with 9 bases that match TRBD1. The V and J ends lost 1 base and 6 bases, in that order; junction bases with no gene match: 12. Germline CDR1 and CDR2: LGHNA and YSLEER. The CDR3 covers 18 residues. CDR3 residues: CASSQGKRTGDFAGELFF. CDR3 in DNA: TGCGCCAGCAGCCAAGGGAAACGGACAGGGGATTTCGCCGGGGAGCTGTTTTTT.

This clone was seen more than once but under ten times. The V call is TRBV10-3, the J call TRBJ1-5; perhaps TRBD1 as D (6 bases). Deletions cut 0 bases from V and 9 bases from J, with 12 bases between. From germline, CDR1 is ENHRY and CDR2 SYGVKD. The CDR3 consists of 14 residues. CDR3 sequence (DNA): TGTGCCATCAGTGAGTCACAGGGTGAAGGGCCCCAGCATTTT. Protein sequence: CAISESQGEGPQHF.